The rows below give T cell receptor beta chains drawn from one sample of a study of blood T cell repertoires in COVID-19. Sequencing used immunoSEQ multiplex PCR; TCRdb keeps in-frame clones, though not all of them. This sample has tens of thousands of clones, with approximately 80% found just once. Sample: peripheral blood. These receptors all come from a middle-aged man with active or convalescent COVID-19. CDR3s include the opening cysteine and the closing phenylalanine or tryptophan. Fields, in order: D gene, CDR3 length, V gene, clone size, J gene, CDR3 DNA, CDR3 protein. A D gene is named only where the DNA matches it firmly. Only part of the rows carry a size: once, few, many, or a class if the clone is expanded.

TRBD1	14	TRBV6-5	once	TRBJ2-5	TGTGCCAGCAGCCGGGGACAGCTACAAGAGACCCAGTACTTC	CASSRGQLQETQYF
TRBD1	15	TRBV18	.	TRBJ1-1	TGTGCCAGCTCACCTCGGGACAGGATGAACACTGAAGCTTTCTTT	CASSPRDRMNTEAFF
.	14	TRBV7-2	.	TRBJ2-1	TGTGCCAGCAGCTTACGGAGTTCCCTCAATGAGCAGTTCTTC	CASSLRSSLNEQFF
.	16	TRBV5-1	.	TRBJ2-4	TGCGCCAGCAGCTTGTCAACAGGGTCGACCAAAAACATTCAGTACTTC	CASSLSTGSTKNIQYF
TRBD1	13	TRBV7-9	.	TRBJ1-1	TGTGCCAGCAGCGCCCGACAGGGTACTGAAGCTTTCTTT	CASSARQGTEAFF
.	13	TRBV11-3	.	TRBJ2-1	TGTGCCAGCAGCTTACTACAGGGCAATGAGCAGTTCTTC	CASSLLQGNEQFF
.	13	TRBV15	.	TRBJ2-7	TGTGCCACCAGCACGACAGACTCCTACGAGCAGTACTTC	CATSTTDSYEQYF
TRBD1	16	TRBV25-1	.	TRBJ2-5	TGTGCCAGCAGTGGCAACCCCGACAGGGTCCAAGAGACCCAGTACTTC	CASSGNPDRVQETQYF
TRBD2	18	TRBV5-1	.	TRBJ2-4	TGCGCCAGCAAGGGGACTAGCGGGGGGCCACTAGCCAAAAACATTCAGTACTTC	CASKGTSGGPLAKNIQYF
.	12	TRBV27	.	TRBJ1-5	TGTGCCAGCAGTCCGTACAATCAGCCCCAGCATTTT	CASSPYNQPQHF
TRBD1	16	TRBV5-1	.	TRBJ2-1	TGCGCCAGCAGTCGGACAGGGGGATCCTTATACAATGAGCAGTTCTTC	CASSRTGGSLYNEQFF
.	13	TRBV5-1	.	TRBJ2-2	TGCGCCAGCGGCTTACAGGGAGCCCGGGAGCTGTTTTTT	CASGLQGARELFF
TRBD1	15	TRBV3-1/TRBV3-2	.	TRBJ1-4	TGTGCCAGCAGCCGTAGGACAGGGGACCATGAAAAACTGTTTTTT	CASSRRTGDHEKLFF
.	13	TRBV6-5	.	TRBJ2-7	TGTGCCAGCAGTTACTCGAGGACCTACGAGCAGTACTTC	CASSYSRTYEQYF
TRBD1	14	TRBV7-8	.	TRBJ1-1	TGTGCCAGCAGCAGTACAGGGGGATTCACTGAAGCTTTCTTT	CASSSTGGFTEAFF
.	14	TRBV6-5	.	TRBJ2-7	TGTGCCTACACCGGGAGTTTTCCCCTCTACGAGCAGTACTTC	CAYTGSFPLYEQYF
.	16	TRBV9	.	TRBJ2-3	TGTGCCAGCAGCGGTGCATTGGGGGCAGTCACAGATACGCAGTATTTT	CASSGALGAVTDTQYF
.	12	TRBV11-2	.	TRBJ1-1	TGTGCCAGCAGCTTAGAGGAGGCGCCAGCTTTCTTT	CASSLEEAPAFF
.	14	TRBV5-5	.	TRBJ1-1	TGTGCCAGCAGCTTTAAGCGGGAGAACACTGAAGCTTTCTTT	CASSFKRENTEAFF
.	15	TRBV5-3	.	TRBJ1-5	TGTGCCAGAAGCTTTCGAGGGAGCCGCAATCAGCCCCAGCATTTT	CARSFRGSRNQPQHF
.	12	TRBV6-1	.	TRBJ1-6	TGTGCCAGCAGTGAAGCAGCCTCACCCCTCCACTTT	CASSEAASPLHF
TRBD2	15	TRBV24-1	.	TRBJ2-5	TGTGCCACCAGTGATAGAAGCGGGGGGCAAGAGACCCAGTACTTC	CATSDRSGGQETQYF
.	14	TRBV5-1	.	TRBJ2-2	TGCGCCAGCAGGGAGACTCCCCTGACCGGGGAGCTGTTTTTT	CASRETPLTGELFF
.	13	TRBV5-4	.	TRBJ2-3	TGTGCCAGCAGCACTCCGCCCCCTAGCGCGCAGTATTTT	CASSTPPPSAQYF
TRBD1	15	TRBV19	.	TRBJ1-5	TGTGCCAGTAGAAGGGACAGGGGCAACGATCAGCCCCAGCATTTT	CASRRDRGNDQPQHF
TRBD1	13	TRBV6-5	.	TRBJ1-2	TGTGCCAGCATTCCGACAGGGACCTATGGCTACACCTTC	CASIPTGTYGYTF
TRBD1	15	TRBV11-3	.	TRBJ2-7	TGTGCCAGCAGCGCACGGACAGGGGCCACCTACGAGCAGTACTTC	CASSARTGATYEQYF
TRBD1	14	TRBV12-5	.	TRBJ2-5	TGTGCTAGTGGGCCGGGACAGGGTTTCGAGACCCAGTACTTC	CASGPGQGFETQYF
.	14	TRBV7-7	.	TRBJ2-3	TGTGCCAGCAGCCCTAAGGGGGTCACAGATACGCAGTATTTT	CASSPKGVTDTQYF
TRBD2	15	TRBV3-1/TRBV3-2	once	TRBJ2-3	TGTGCCAGCAGCCAAAACGGAGCGGGGCGGGATACGCAGTATTTT	CASSQNGAGRDTQYF
.	12	TRBV2	.	TRBJ2-7	TGTGCCAGCAGGCTGACACCCCTGGAGCAGTACTTC	CASRLTPLEQYF
.	16	TRBV14	.	TRBJ1-3	TGTGCCAGCAGCCAAGTATCCGGCGGGCCTGGAAACACCATATATTTT	CASSQVSGGPGNTIYF
TRBD1	14	TRBV9	.	TRBJ2-3	TGTGCCAGCAGCGTAGGAGGGGGCATAGATACGCAGTATTTT	CASSVGGGIDTQYF
TRBD1	17	TRBV6-4	.	TRBJ1-3	TGTGCCAGCAGTGACCATAGGGACAGGGGAGCTGGAAACACCATATATTTT	CASSDHRDRGAGNTIYF
TRBD1	16	TRBV7-9	.	TRBJ1-1	TGTGCCAGCAGCCCCCGGACAGGGGGCGGAAACACTGAAGCTTTCTTT	CASSPRTGGGNTEAFF
.	13	TRBV19	.	TRBJ2-1	TGTGCCAGTAGCACAGGAAATTACAATGAGCAGTTCTTC	CASSTGNYNEQFF
.	16	TRBV4-1	.	TRBJ2-2	TGCGCCAGCAGCCATCTCCCCGGGACAACTACCGGGGAGCTGTTTTTT	CASSHLPGTTTGELFF
.	14	TRBV19	.	TRBJ1-5	TGTGCCAGTAGTGAACAGGGCCCGTCGGGGCCCCAGCATTTT	CASSEQGPSGPQHF
.	14	TRBV27	.	TRBJ2-3	TGTGCCAGCAGTTTCCCTGGGACTACAGATACGCAGTATTTT	CASSFPGTTDTQYF
TRBD1	14	TRBV24-1	.	TRBJ1-2	TGTGCCACCAGTGATGCCGACAGGGGCTATGGCTACACCTTC	CATSDADRGYGYTF